Shown below are 25 T cell receptor beta chains from a single sample sequenced in a study of T cells in Graves' hyperthyroidism and ophthalmopathy. Amplification targeted TCR beta CDR3 regions from RNA transcripts. Using the HTBI primer set, a first-round RT-PCR was run on the TCR CDR3. TCRdb independently ran MiXCR on the multiplex PCR reads; one entry per CDR3 protein. The repertoire consists of about 520,000 distinct CDR3 sequences, with around 22% occurring once and the leading ten covering 11%. Sequencing used blood. Receptors were obtained from a woman in her 30s with Graves' ophthalmopathy.

This clonotype has just a few counts. The J gene is TRBJ2-4, the V gene TRBV7-3; tentatively, D is TRBD2 (6 bases). Germline V gene lookup returns CDR1 SGHTA and CDR2 FQGTGA. With 4 bases removed from V and 7 bases from J, the gap between germline ends came to 20 bases. The CDR3 extends over 16 amino acids. The CDR3 sequence: CASSSRRRGAGNIQYF. The CDR3 DNA follows: TGTGCCAGCAGCTCGAGGAGGAGGGGCGCGGGGAACATTCAGTACTTC. Using reference TRBV7-3 and TRBJ2-4 for the parts outside the CDR3, the full variable domain is GAGVSQTPSNKVTEKGKYVELRCDPISGHTALYWYRQSLGQGPEFLIYFQGTGAADDSGLPNDRFFAVRPEGSVSTLKIQRTERGDSAVYLCASSSRRRGAGNIQYFGAGTRLSVL.

This clonotype was recorded many times. The DNA of the CDR3 is TGTGCCAGCAGTTGGAACACAGATACGCAGTATTTT. Protein product: CASSWNTDTQYF. This chain joins TRBV6-2 or TRBV6-3 and TRBJ2-3; D ambiguous. CDR1 and CDR2 (germline): MNHEY, SVGEGT. Trimming stripped 4 bases from V and 2 bases from J, with 4 bases between. The CDR3 loop spans 12 amino acids.

This clonotype appeared a single time. The chain recombines TRBV28 with TRBJ1-5, with no clear D. The CDR3 extends over 12 amino acids. Per germline, CDR1 MDHEN and CDR2 SYDVKM. Trimming pared 3 bases from V and 10 bases from J, leaving 10 bases between. Here the CDR3 reads CASSFPPNPQHF. DNA of the CDR3: TGTGCCAGCAGTTTTCCGCCCAACCCCCAGCATTTT.

This clonotype has a handful of counts. The CDR3 spells CSARGGNDPWSNQPQHF. In DNA, the CDR3 is TGCAGTGCTAGAGGGGGGAACGACCCATGGAGCAATCAGCCCCAGCATTTT. The chain recombines TRBV20-1 with TRBJ1-5; D possibly corresponds to TRBD1 (5 bases). Looked up from germline, CDR1 is DFQATT and CDR2 is SNEGSKA (reference sequence). Trimming pared 1 base from V and 1 base from J, leaving 17 bases between. The CDR3 runs 17 residues.

This clonotype was detected ten times or more. This rearrangement joins TRBV7-8 to TRBJ1-1, with 9 positions matching TRBD1. CDR1 and CDR2 (germline): SGHVS, FQNEAQ. The ends lost 1 base at V and 10 bases at J; junction bases unmatched: 7. The CDR3 loop spans 14 amino acids. In DNA, the CDR3 is TGTGCCAGCAGCTTAGACGGACAGGGGCGCGGAGCTTTCTTT. It codes for CASSLDGQGRGAFF. The full variable domain, its missing parts supplied by reference TRBV7-8 and TRBJ1-1, is GAGVSQSPRYKVAKRGQDVALRCDPISGHVSLFWYQQALGQGPEFLTYFQNEAQLDKSGLPSDRFFAERPEGSVSTLKIQRTQQEDSAVYLCASSLDGQGRGAFFGQGTRLTVV.

This clonotype was seen ten or more times. The chain uses TRBV15 and TRBJ1-1; tentatively, D is TRBD1 (6 bases). Per germline, CDR1 LNHNV and CDR2 YYDKDF (reference sequence). The ends were cut back, 3 bases at V and 4 bases at J, with 18 bases in the middle. The CDR3 spans 16 residues. The CDR3 is CATSSTLRGVGTEAFF. Written as DNA, the CDR3 is TGTGCCACCAGCAGTACCCTTAGGGGGGTCGGCACTGAAGCTTTCTTT.

This clonotype was counted ten times or more. This chain joins TRBV6-5 and TRBJ1-2; TRBD1 matches at 8 bases. The V segment lost 2 bases and the J segment 7 bases; nucleotides outside the gene matches: 6. Germline assignment: CDR1 MNHEY and CDR2 SVGAGI. The CDR3 sequence is 14 residues long. The CDR3 protein is CASSYVQGAGGYTF. The CDR3 DNA follows: TGTGCCAGCAGTTACGTTCAGGGGGCGGGTGGCTACACCTTC.

This clonotype was recorded many times. The chain is built from TRBV7-8 and TRBJ1-5, with D tentatively TRBD1 (5 bases). The germline V and J ends were trimmed by 5 bases and 2 bases, with 13 bases remaining between them. CDR1 and CDR2 (germline): SGHVS, FQNEAQ. This CDR3 has 15 residues. In DNA form, the CDR3 reads TGTGCCAGCAGCGTCAGGGTTGATGGCAATCAGCCCCAGCATTTT. Amino acids: CASSVRVDGNQPQHF.

This clonotype was found many times. J is TRBJ2-7 and V is TRBV5-1; 7 bases are a match to TRBD1. V gave up 0 bases and J gave up 6 bases; unmatched junction bases: 6. CDR1 and CDR2 from the germline V gene are SGHRS and YFSETQ. There are 14 residues in the CDR3. DNA for the CDR3: TGCGCCAGCAGCTTGGCCGGGACAGCAAGCGAGCAGTACTTC. Encoded protein: CASSLAGTASEQYF.

This clonotype occurred many times. The chain combines TRBV19 with TRBJ1-1; a weak D match, TRBD1 (6 bases). V dropped 6 bases and J dropped 0 bases, with 14 bases sitting between them. Germline CDR1 LNHDA, CDR2 SQIVND (reference sequence). The CDR3 is made up of 15 amino acids. The CDR3 loop is CASRGAGGVNTEAFF. The CDR3 DNA reads TGTGCCAGTAGGGGGGCAGGAGGTGTGAACACTGAAGCTTTCTTT.

This clonotype was picked up many times. The CDR3 is CASSSYRESSDEQYF. As DNA, the CDR3 is TGTGCCAGCAGCTCGTACAGGGAAAGTAGCGACGAGCAGTACTTC. The V gene is TRBV7-9, the J gene TRBJ2-7, with TRBD1 as a possible D gene (6 bases). Germline V CDR1 and CDR2: SEHNR, FQNEAQ (reference sequence). This CDR3 contains 15 residues. V lost 4 bases and J lost 5, with 18 bases in between.

This clonotype was observed many times. The chain combines TRBV7-3 with TRBJ2-5, with a possible D match to TRBD2 (7 bases). The V end was cut by 0 bases, the J end by 8 bases, with 10 bases between. From germline, CDR1 is SGHTA and CDR2 FQGTGA. The CDR3 covers 13 residues. For the CDR3, the DNA is TGTGCCAGCAGCTTAACGGCGGGGGCAACCCAGTACTTC. Translation: CASSLTAGATQYF.

This clonotype was observed once. This chain uses TRBV7-3 with TRBJ1-1; D is uncertain. CDR1 SGHTA and CDR2 FQGTGA come from the germline V gene. The CDR3 consists of 14 residues. With 0 bases removed from V and 5 bases from J, the gap between germline ends came to 10 bases. CDR3 coding DNA: TGTGCCAGCAGCTTAACCCCAGACATTACTGAAGCTTTCTTT. This encodes CASSLTPDITEAFF.

The table lists this clonotype with a few counts. The chain links TRBV28 to TRBJ2-5; D is perhaps TRBD2 (6 bases). The CDR3 has 13 amino acids. Trimming removed 7 bases from V and 2 bases from J, with 11 bases in between. Germline V gene sequence: CDR1 MDHEN, CDR2 SYDVKM. Here the CDR3 reads CASMGLTQETQYF. CDR3 sequence (DNA): TGTGCCAGCATGGGACTCACTCAAGAGACCCAGTACTTC.

Comments on this clonotype: A read error is possible here, since a much larger clone lies one base away. This CDR3 fails to terminate in the conserved phenylalanine or tryptophan, so it likely reflects a read error. The V gene is TRBV4-1, the J gene TRBJ1-2; D ambiguous. CDR1 is MGHRA and CDR2 is YSYEKL in the germline V gene. This CDR3 contains 16 residues. The germline V and J ends were trimmed by 2 bases and 2 bases, with 15 bases remaining between them. The CDR3 protein is CASSQFPSRENYGYTV. The DNA of the CDR3 is TGCGCCAGCAGCCAATTCCCCTCGCGGGAAAACTATGGCTACACCGTC.

This clonotype has just a few counts. The chain uses TRBV6-1 and TRBJ1-2; maybe TRBD1 (5 bases). The germline gives CDR1 MNHNS, CDR2 SASEGT. V was pared by 6 bases and J by 5 bases, with 19 bases between. This CDR3 spans 15 amino acids. CDR3 nucleotides: TGTGCCAGCAGCCTCGGGACTCTCTTTGAGTATGGCTACACCTTC. Translated: CASSLGTLFEYGYTF.

This clonotype occurred a few times. The chain is built from TRBV29-1 and TRBJ1-2, with D possibly being TRBD1 (6 bases). V shed 4 bases and J shed 4 bases, with 13 bases lying between them. The CDR3 runs 13 residues. Germline CDR1 and CDR2: SQVTM and ANQGSEA. CDR3 nucleotides: TGCAGCGTTGGAGGGGGGGGTTTCTATGGCTACACCTTC. This translates into CSVGGGGFYGYTF.

This clonotype turned up a few times. The chain couples TRBV12-3 or TRBV12-4 to TRBJ1-2, with D hard to call. This CDR3 has 15 amino acids. The V gene lost 5 bases and the J gene lost 4 bases, with 17 bases spanning the gap. Written as DNA, the CDR3 is TGTGCCAGCAGTGACGGCCCTTTGGCTGGCTATGGCTACACCTTC. This gives the protein CASSDGPLAGYGYTF.

This clonotype showed up many times. The rearrangement links TRBV12-3 or TRBV12-4 to TRBJ2-7, with a possible D match to TRBD1 (5 bases). Trimming left V 1 base short and J 6 bases short, with 13 bases between. The CDR3 sequence is 14 residues long. Written as DNA, the CDR3 is TGTGCCAGCAGTTTAGGGGCAGGGAACAGCGAGCAGTACTTC. Translating it yields CASSLGAGNSEQYF.

This clonotype came up many times. The gene calls are TRBV7-2 and TRBJ1-2; 8 positions agree with TRBD1. Germline V lookup: CDR1 SGHTA, CDR2 FQGNSA. CDR3 length: 14 residues. J gave up 8 bases and V 5 bases, and 10 bases lay outside the gene matches. CDR3 bases: TGTGCCAGCAGCGTCCCCCAGGGGGCGGAGGGCTACACCTTC. Its translation is CASSVPQGAEGYTF.

CDR3 loop: CASSVSGSITGELFF. The CDR3 bases are TGTGCCAGCAGCGTTTCCGGGTCCATCACCGGGGAGCTGTTTTTT. The rearrangement links TRBV11-1 to TRBJ2-2; the D is unclear. The CDR3 loop spans 15 amino acids. Trimming stripped 5 bases from V and 4 bases from J, with 14 bases between. Germline CDR1 SGHAT, CDR2 FQDESV (reference sequence).

This clonotype was observed at least ten times. V and J are TRBV7-2 and TRBJ2-7; 7 bases agree with TRBD1. Germline-derived CDR1 and CDR2 are SGHTA and FQGNSA. This CDR3 spans 14 amino acids. The V segment lost 2 bases and the J segment 6 bases; nucleotides outside the gene matches: 7. In DNA form, the CDR3 reads TGTGCCAGCAGCTTATTCATCCCAGGGGGCGAGCAGTACTTC. Translating it yields CASSLFIPGGEQYF.

There are many counts of this clonotype. The chain carries TRBV6-1 and TRBJ2-6, with 7 positions matching TRBD1. The trim removed 5 bases at V and 3 bases at J, leaving 16 bases unmatched. Looked up from germline, CDR1 is MNHNS and CDR2 is SASEGT. The CDR3 runs to 19 residues. The CDR3 sequence is CASSQRTGRGRGGANVLTF. The CDR3 coding sequence is TGTGCCAGCAGTCAAAGGACAGGAAGGGGCCGTGGTGGGGCCAACGTCCTGACTTTC.

Regarding this clonotype: This may come from a read error, since a much larger clone is one base off. This chain connects TRBV6-4 to TRBJ1-1, with TRBD1 identical over 7 bases. Germline CDR1 is MRHNA and CDR2 is SNTAGT. This CDR3 has 15 residues. CDR3 sequence reads: CVSSKGRGHGTEAFF. Written as DNA, the CDR3 is TGTGTCAGCAGTAAGGGTAGGGGGCACGGCACTGAAGCTTTCTTT.

There are many counts of this clonotype. The chain uses TRBV4-3 and TRBJ1-1; no clear D. Deletions cut 3 bases from V and 3 bases from J, with 8 bases between. The CDR3 consists of 13 residues. Germline V lookup: CDR1 LGHNA, CDR2 YSLEER. CDR3 loop: CASSHTGDTEAFF. The CDR3 DNA is TGCGCCAGCAGCCATACCGGGGACACTGAAGCTTTCTTT.